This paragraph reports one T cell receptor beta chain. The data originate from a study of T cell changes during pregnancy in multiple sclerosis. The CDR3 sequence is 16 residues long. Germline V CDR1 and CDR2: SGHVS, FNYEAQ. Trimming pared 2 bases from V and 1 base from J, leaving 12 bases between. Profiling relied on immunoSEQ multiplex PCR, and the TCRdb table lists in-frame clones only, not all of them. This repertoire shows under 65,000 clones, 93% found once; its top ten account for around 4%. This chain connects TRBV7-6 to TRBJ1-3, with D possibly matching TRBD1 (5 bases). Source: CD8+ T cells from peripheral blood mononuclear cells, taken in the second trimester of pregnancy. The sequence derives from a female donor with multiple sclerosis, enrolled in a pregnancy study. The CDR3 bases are TGTGCCAGCAGCTTAAGTGCCTCAGGGTCTGGAAACACCATATATTTT. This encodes CASSLSASGSGNTIYF.